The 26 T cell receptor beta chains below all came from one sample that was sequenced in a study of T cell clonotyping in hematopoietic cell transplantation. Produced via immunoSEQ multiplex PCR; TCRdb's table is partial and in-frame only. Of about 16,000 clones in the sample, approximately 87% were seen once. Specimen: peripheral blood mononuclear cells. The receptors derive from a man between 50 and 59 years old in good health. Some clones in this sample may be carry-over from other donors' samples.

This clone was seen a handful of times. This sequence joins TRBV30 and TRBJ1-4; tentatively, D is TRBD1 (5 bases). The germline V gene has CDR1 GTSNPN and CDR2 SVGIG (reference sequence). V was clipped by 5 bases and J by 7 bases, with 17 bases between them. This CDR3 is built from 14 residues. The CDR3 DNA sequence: TGTGCCTGGGCCGGGGGGGACCTTGGTGAAAAACTGTTTTTT. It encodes CAWAGGDLGEKLFF.

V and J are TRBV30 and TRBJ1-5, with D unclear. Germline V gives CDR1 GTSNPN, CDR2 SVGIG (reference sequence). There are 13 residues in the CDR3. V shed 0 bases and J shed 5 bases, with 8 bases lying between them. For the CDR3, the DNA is TGTGCCTGGAGTGTACGTGCGGATCAGCCCCAGCATTTT. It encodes CAWSVRADQPQHF.

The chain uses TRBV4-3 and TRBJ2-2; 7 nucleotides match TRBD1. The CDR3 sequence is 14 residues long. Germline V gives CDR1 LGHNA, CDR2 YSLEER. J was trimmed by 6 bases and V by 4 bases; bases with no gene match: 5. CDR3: CASSRTGVAGELFF. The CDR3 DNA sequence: TGCGCCAGCAGCCGCACAGGGGTTGCCGGGGAGCTGTTTTTT.

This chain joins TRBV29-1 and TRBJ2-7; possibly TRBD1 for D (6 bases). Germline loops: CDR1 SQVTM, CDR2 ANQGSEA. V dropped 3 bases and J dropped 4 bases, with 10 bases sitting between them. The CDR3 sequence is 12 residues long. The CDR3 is CSVDRDKYEQYF. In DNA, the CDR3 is TGCAGCGTTGACAGGGACAAGTACGAGCAGTACTTC.

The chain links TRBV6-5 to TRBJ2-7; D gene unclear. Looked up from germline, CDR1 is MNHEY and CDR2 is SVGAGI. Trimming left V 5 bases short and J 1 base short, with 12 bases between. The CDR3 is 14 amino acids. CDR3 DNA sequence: TGTGCCAGCAGTCGGATGTTCTCTTCCTACGAGCAGTACTTC. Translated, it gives CASSRMFSSYEQYF.

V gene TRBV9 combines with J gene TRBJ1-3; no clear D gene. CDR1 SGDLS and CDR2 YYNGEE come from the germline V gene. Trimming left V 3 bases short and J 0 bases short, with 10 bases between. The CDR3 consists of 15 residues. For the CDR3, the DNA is TGTGCCAGCAGCGCCTTACCACTCTCTGGAAACACCATATATTTT. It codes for CASSALPLSGNTIYF.

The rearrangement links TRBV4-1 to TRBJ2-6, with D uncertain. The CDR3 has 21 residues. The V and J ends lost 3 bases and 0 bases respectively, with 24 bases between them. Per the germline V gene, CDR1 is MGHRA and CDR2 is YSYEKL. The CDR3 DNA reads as TGCGCCAGCAGCCAGCTCGCTATCTACCTACCACGTCGCTCTGGGGCCAACGTCCTGACTTTC. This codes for CASSQLAIYLPRRSGANVLTF.

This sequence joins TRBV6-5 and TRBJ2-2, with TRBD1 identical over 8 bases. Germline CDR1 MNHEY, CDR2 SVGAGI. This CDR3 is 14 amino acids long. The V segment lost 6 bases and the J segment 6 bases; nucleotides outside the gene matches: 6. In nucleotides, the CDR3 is TGTGCCAGCAGGATAGACAGGGGTCCCGGGGAGCTGTTTTTT. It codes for CASRIDRGPGELFF.

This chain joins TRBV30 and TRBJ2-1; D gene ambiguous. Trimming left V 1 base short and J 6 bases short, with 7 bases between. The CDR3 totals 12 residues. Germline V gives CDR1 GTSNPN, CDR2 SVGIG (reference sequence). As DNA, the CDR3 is TGTGCCTGGAGTGCAATAGGCAATGAGCAGTTCTTC. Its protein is CAWSAIGNEQFF.

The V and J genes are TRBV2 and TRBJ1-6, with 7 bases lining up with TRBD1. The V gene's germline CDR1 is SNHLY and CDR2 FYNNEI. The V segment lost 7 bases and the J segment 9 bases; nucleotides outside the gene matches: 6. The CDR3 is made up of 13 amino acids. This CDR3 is CASNRDSTSPLHF. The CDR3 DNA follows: TGTGCCAGCAACCGGGACAGCACTTCACCCCTCCACTTT.

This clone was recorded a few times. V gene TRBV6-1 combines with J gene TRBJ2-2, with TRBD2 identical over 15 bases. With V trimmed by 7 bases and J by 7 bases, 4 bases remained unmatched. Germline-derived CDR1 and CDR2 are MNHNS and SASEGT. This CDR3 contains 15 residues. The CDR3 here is CASKGLAGGSGELFF. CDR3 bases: TGTGCCAGCAAAGGACTAGCGGGGGGGAGCGGGGAGCTGTTTTTT.

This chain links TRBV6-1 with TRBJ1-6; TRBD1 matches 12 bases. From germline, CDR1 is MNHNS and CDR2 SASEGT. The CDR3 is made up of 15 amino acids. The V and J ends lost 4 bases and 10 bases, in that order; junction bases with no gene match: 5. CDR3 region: CASSGGQGAASPLHF. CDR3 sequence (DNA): TGTGCCAGCAGTGGGGGACAGGGGGCGGCCTCACCCCTCCACTTT.

For the CDR3, the DNA is TGTGCCAGCAGTGAGCAGGGAACTGAAGCTTTCTTT. Amino acids: CASSEQGTEAFF. This chain uses TRBV2 with TRBJ1-1; D may be TRBD1 (5 bases). Trimming removed 3 bases from V and 5 bases from J, with 7 bases in between. The CDR3 is 12 amino acids. Germline assignment: CDR1 SNHLY and CDR2 FYNNEI.

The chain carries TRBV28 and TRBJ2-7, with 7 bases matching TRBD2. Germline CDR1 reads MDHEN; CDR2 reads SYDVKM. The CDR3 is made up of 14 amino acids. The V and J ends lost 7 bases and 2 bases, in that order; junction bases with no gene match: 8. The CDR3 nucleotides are TGTGCCAGCAATCTGGGAGGGATCCCCTACGAGCAGTACTTC. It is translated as CASNLGGIPYEQYF.

CDR3 sequence: CASRLHSLKNYGYTF. Here the CDR3 DNA reads TGTGCCAGCAGGCTTCACAGCTTAAAGAACTATGGCTACACCTTC. The V call is TRBV6-5, the J call TRBJ1-2, with D unclear. This CDR3 region has 15 residues. The germline gives CDR1 MNHEY, CDR2 SVGAGI. The V end was cut by 6 bases, the J end by 2 bases, with 16 bases between.

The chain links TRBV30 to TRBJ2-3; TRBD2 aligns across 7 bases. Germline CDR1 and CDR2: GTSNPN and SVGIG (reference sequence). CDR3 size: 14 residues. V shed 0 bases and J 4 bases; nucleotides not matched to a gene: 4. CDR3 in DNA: TGTGCCTGGAGTGTAGGGAGCGGGGCAGATACGCAGTATTTT. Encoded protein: CAWSVGSGADTQYF.

CDR3 in amino acids: CASSRAGQGFGELFF. CDR3 in DNA: TGTGCCAGCAGCCGTGCGGGACAGGGTTTCGGGGAGCTGTTTTTT. The V gene is TRBV5-4, the J gene TRBJ2-2; 9 nucleotides agree with TRBD1. The germline V gene encodes CDR1 SGHNT and CDR2 YYREEE (reference sequence). V lost 4 bases and J lost 7; bases outside the gene matches: 8. The CDR3 is 15 residues long.

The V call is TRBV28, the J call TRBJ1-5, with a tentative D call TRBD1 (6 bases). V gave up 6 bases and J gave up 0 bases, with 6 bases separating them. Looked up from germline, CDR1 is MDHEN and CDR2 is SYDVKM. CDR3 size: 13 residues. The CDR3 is CASRTGSNQPQHF. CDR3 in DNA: TGTGCCAGCAGGACAGGTAGCAATCAGCCCCAGCATTTT.

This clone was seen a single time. The CDR3 DNA sequence: TGTGCCAGCAGTTTAATGGGCTATGGCTACACCTTC. It is translated as CASSLMGYGYTF. The genes are TRBV28 and TRBJ1-2; D is uncertain. Trimming took off 2 bases at V and 4 bases at J, with 5 bases between the two ends. This CDR3 contains 12 residues. Germline V gene sequence: CDR1 MDHEN, CDR2 SYDVKM.

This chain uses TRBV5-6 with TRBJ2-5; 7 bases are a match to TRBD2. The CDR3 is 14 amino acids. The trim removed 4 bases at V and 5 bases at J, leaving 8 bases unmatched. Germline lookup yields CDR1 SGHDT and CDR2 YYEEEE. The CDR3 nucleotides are TGTGCCAGCAGCCCCCAAAGGCGGGAGGAGACCCAGTACTTC. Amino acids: CASSPQRREETQYF.

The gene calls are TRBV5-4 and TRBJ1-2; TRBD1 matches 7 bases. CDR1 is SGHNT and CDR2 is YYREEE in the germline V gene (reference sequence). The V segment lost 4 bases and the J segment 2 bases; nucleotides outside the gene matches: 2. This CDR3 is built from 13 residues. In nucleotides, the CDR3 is TGTGCCAGCAGCCAGGGACAGAACTATGGCTACACCTTC. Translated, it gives CASSQGQNYGYTF.

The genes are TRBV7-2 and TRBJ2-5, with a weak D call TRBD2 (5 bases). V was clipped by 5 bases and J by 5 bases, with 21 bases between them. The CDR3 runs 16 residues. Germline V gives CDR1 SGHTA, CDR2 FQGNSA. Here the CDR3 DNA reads TGTGCCAGCAGCAAGCCCCTCGGGGAAGGTTGGGAGACCCAGTACTTC. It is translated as CASSKPLGEGWETQYF. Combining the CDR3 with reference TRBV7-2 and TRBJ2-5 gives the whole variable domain GAGVSQSPSNKVTEKGKDVELRCDPISGHTALYWYRQSLGQGLEFLIYFQGNSAPDKSGLPSDRFSAERTGGSVSTLTIQRTQQEDSAVYLCASSKPLGEGWETQYFGPGTRLLVL.

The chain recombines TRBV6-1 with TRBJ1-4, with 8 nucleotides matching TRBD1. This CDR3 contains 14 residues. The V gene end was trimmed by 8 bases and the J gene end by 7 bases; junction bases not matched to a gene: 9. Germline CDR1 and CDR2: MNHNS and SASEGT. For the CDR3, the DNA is TGTGCCAGCGCCTCCGGGGGGACAGGTGAAAAACTGTTTTTT. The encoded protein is CASASGGTGEKLFF.

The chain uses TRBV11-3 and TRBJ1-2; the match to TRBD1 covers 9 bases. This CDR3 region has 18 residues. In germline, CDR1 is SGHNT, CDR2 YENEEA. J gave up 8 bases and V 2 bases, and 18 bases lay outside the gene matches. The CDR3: CASSLSRSTMDRGRGYTF. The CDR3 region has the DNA TGTGCCAGCAGCTTATCCCGTTCAACAATGGACAGGGGAAGAGGCTACACCTTC.

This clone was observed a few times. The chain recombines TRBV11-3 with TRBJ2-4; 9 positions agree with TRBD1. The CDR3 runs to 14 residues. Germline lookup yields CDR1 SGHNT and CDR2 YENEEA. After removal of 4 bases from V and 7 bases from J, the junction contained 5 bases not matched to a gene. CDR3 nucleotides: TGTGCCAGCAGCTCGCTGACAGGGGGGAACATTCAGTACTTC. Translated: CASSSLTGGNIQYF.

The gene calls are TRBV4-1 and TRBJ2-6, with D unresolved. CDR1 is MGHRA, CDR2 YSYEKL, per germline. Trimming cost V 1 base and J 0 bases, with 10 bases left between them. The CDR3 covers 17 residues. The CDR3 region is CASSQGEAYSGANVLTF. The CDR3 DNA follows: TGCGCCAGCAGCCAAGGGGAAGCGTACTCTGGGGCCAACGTCCTGACTTTC.